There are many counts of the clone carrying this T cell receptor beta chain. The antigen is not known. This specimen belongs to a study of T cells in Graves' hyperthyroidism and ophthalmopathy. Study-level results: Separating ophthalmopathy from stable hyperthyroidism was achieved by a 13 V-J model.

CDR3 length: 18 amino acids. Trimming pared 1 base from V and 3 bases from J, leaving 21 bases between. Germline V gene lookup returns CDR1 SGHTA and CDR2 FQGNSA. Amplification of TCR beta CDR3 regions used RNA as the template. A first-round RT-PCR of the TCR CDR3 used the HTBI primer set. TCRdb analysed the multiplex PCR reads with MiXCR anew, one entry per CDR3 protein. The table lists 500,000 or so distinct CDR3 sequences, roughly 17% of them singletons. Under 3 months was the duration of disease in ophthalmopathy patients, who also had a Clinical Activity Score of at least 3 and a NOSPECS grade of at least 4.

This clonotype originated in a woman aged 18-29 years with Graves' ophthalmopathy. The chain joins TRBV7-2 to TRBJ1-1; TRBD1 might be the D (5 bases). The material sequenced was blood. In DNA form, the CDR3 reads TGTGCCAGCAGCTTAGAAAAATGCTGTCTAAGGGGAGACACTGAAGCTTTCTTT. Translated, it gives CASSLEKCCLRGDTEAFF.